One and the same sample provided the 7 T cell receptor beta chains below, sequenced in a study of OX40 agonist ivuxolimab in advanced cancers. Data came from immunoSEQ multiplex PCR; TCRdb stores just in-frame clones and leaves some out. The sample consists of about 46,000 clones, 80% of them appearing once. Sample: CD4+ or CD8+ T cells sorted from blood, taken in a trial of the OX40 agonist ivuxolimab. The receptors here all came from an adult with an advanced solid tumor such as melanoma, head and neck, liver or kidney cancer.

This clone was seen once. The V call is TRBV4-2, the J call TRBJ1-1, with TRBD1 identical over 7 bases. Germline V lookup: CDR1 LGHNA, CDR2 YNFKEQ. CDR3 length: 15 residues. V shed 4 bases, J shed 3 bases, and the junction held 8 bases outside the gene matches. The CDR3 sequence: CASSPYRGGHTEAFF. Written as DNA, the CDR3 is TGTGCCAGCAGCCCTTACAGGGGAGGGCACACTGAAGCTTTCTTT.

This chain uses TRBV18 with TRBJ1-2; 10 nucleotides line up with TRBD1. The germline CDR1 and CDR2 sequences are KGHSH and LQKENI. This CDR3 is 17 amino acids long. V lost 5 bases, J lost 0 bases, and 9 bases stayed unmatched. DNA for the CDR3: TGTGCCAGCTCAAACACCGGGACAGGGGCTACTAACTATGGCTACACCTTC. Amino acids: CASSNTGTGATNYGYTF. Drawing the rest from reference TRBV18 and TRBJ1-2, the complete variable domain is NAGVMQNPRHLVRRRGQEARLRCSPMKGHSHVYWYRQLPEEGLKFMVYLQKENIIDESGMPKERFSAEFPKEGPSILRIQQVVRGDSAAYFCASSNTGTGATNYGYTFGSGTRLTVV.

The chain combines TRBV19 with TRBJ2-2, with D tentatively TRBD1 (5 bases). In germline, CDR1 is LNHDA, CDR2 SQIVND (reference sequence). This CDR3 region has 17 residues. V was clipped by 7 bases and J by 1 base, with 19 bases between them. The CDR3 sequence is CASTDNYAGQNTGELFF. The CDR3 DNA reads TGTGCCAGTACCGATAATTACGCCGGACAGAACACCGGGGAGCTGTTTTTT.

This clone was counted a single time. V gene TRBV15 combines with J gene TRBJ2-3, with D maybe TRBD2 (5 bases). CDR3 length: 16 residues. V lost 5 bases and J lost 4, with 19 bases in between. The germline V gene encodes CDR1 LNHNV and CDR2 YYDKDF (reference sequence). CDR3 sequence (DNA): TGTGCCACCAGCCTAAGAACTAGTCGCCGAGCAGATACGCAGTATTTT. This sequence encodes CATSLRTSRRADTQYF.

This rearrangement joins TRBV7-2 to TRBJ2-1; D is perhaps TRBD1 (5 bases). Between the trimmed V and J ends, which lost 8 bases and 5 bases, there was a span of 10 bases. CDR1 and CDR2 (germline): SGHTA, FQGNSA. The CDR3 has 12 amino acids. CDR3 in DNA: TGTGCCAGCCTCAAGGGGAACAATGAGCAGTTCTTC. As protein: CASLKGNNEQFF.

The sample holds a few counts of this clone. The rearrangement joins TRBV25-1 to TRBJ1-3, with D maybe TRBD1 (6 bases). V dropped 3 bases and J dropped 5 bases, with 8 bases sitting between them. The germline CDR1 and CDR2 sequences are MGHDK and SYGVNS. This CDR3 comprises 13 residues. CDR3 coding DNA: TGTGCCAGCAGTGAGGGGGCTAGAAACACCATATATTTT. The encoded protein is CASSEGARNTIYF. Full variable domain (remainder filled in from reference TRBV25-1 and TRBJ1-3): EADIYQTPRYLVIGTGKKITLECSQTMGHDKMYWYQQDPGMELHLIHYSYGVNSTEKGDLSSESTVSRIRTEHFPLTLESARPSHTSQYLCASSEGARNTIYFGEGSWLTVV.

V gene TRBV5-1 combines with J gene TRBJ2-3, with D perhaps TRBD2 (5 bases). The germline gives CDR1 SGHRS, CDR2 YFSETQ. This CDR3 contains 16 residues. V shed 0 bases and J shed 0 bases, with 11 bases lying between them. The CDR3 loop reads CASSLVGSWSTDTQYF. The CDR3, as DNA: TGCGCCAGCAGCTTGGTGGGGAGTTGGAGCACAGATACGCAGTATTTT.